This TCR beta chain comes out of a study of cytomegalovirus exposure and HLA in healthy donors. Overall study results and limits: Confirmation was obtained in vitro that three CMV-associated chains are specific for CMV antigens.

A note on this clone: Its target is not known.

The primer mix had 60 Vbeta and 13 Jbeta primers. TCRdb's copy holds only in-frame clones and misses some; the assay was immunoSEQ multiplex PCR. Found here are about 140,000 clones, about three quarters of them singletons; the top ten hold 3.5% to 4%. The germline CDR1 and CDR2 sequences are SNHLY and FYNNEI. V was shortened by 2 bases and J by 0 bases, with 12 bases between the two germline ends. This CDR3 is 16 amino acids long. The TCR sequence derives from a man between 18 and 29 years old in good health and CMV-seronegative. This rearrangement joins TRBV2 to TRBJ2-3; D might be TRBD2 (6 bases). Source material: PBMCs. CDR3 nucleotide sequence: TGTGCCAGCAGTGAACGATTTGCGGGGAGCACAGATACGCAGTATTTT. Its protein is CASSERFAGSTDTQYF.